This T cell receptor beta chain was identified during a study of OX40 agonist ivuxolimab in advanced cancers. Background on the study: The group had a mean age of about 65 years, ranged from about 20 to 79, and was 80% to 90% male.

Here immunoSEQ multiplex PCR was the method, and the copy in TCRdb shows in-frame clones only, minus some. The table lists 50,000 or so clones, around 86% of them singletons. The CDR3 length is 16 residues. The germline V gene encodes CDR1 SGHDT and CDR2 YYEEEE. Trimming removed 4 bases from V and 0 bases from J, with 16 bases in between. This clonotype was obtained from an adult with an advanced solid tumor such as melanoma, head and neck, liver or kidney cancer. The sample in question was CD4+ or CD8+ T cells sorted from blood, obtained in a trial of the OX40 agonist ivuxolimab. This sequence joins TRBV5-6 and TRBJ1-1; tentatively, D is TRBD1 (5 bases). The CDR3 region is CASSPGHLTMNTEAFF. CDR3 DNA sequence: TGTGCCAGCAGCCCCGGACACCTTACTATGAACACTGAAGCTTTCTTT.